The rows below give T cell receptor beta chains drawn from one sample of a study of type 1 and type 2 diabetes patients. TCRdb used MiXCR to reprocess the multiplex PCR reads, holding one entry per CDR3 protein. The table shows a few hundred thousand distinct CDR3 sequences, with 47% occurring only once. The specimen was peripheral blood mononuclear cells (PBMCs). The origin of the receptors is a man younger than 35 with type 2 diabetes. CDR3s include the opening cysteine and the closing phenylalanine or tryptophan. Fields, in order: D gene, J gene, V gene, CDR3 protein. The D gene is left open where the match is weak.

>-|TRBJ2-7|TRBV6-5
CASSYSTGPTDHEQYF
>-|TRBJ1-6|TRBV7-9
CAIPRGDSISSPLHF
>TRBD2|-|TRBV6-1
CASSSTSGTVGEQFF
>-|TRBJ1-4|TRBV20-1
CSARHQEPVGKLFF
>-|TRBJ2-2|TRBV7-9
CASSPLKTNTGELFF
>-|TRBJ1-5|TRBV7-9
CASSHLLGSDQPQHF
>-|TRBJ1-4|TRBV4-2
CASSQALGDTTTNEKLFF
>TRBD2|TRBJ2-5|TRBV7-2
CASSHAGVRETQYF
>-|TRBJ1-1|TRBV7-3
CASSLRLGTDENTEAFF
>-|TRBJ1-2|TRBV9
CASSVAQANYGYTF
>TRBD2|TRBJ2-7|TRBV4-3
CASSQVGGEYEQYF
>TRBD2|TRBJ2-7|TRBV28
CASSRGTSGNYEQYF
>-|-|TRBV11-2
CASSTEQGEQFF
>TRBD1|TRBJ1-2|TRBV2
CASSFDRAYGYTF
>-|TRBJ1-2|TRBV6-5
CASSYDRGSSSYTF
>TRBD1|TRBJ2-5|TRBV6-1
CASTTGLEETQYF
>-|TRBJ1-2|TRBV5-1
CASSFESNYGYTF
>-|TRBJ2-3|TRBV10-2
CASSTSEGTTDTQYF
>-|TRBJ2-7|TRBV28
CASSSAGQTYEQYF
>-|TRBJ1-1|TRBV27
CASSLGMGNTEAFF
>-|TRBJ2-7|TRBV27
CASKEVSGGTYEQYF
>TRBD1|TRBJ2-7|TRBV12-3/TRBV12-4
CASSKTGQGAGEQYF
>-|TRBJ1-5|TRBV30
CAWSVSWNQPQHF
>TRBD1|TRBJ1-2|TRBV27
CASSSGPGGDGYTF
>-|TRBJ2-1|TRBV27
CASIGYSYNEQFF
>TRBD2|TRBJ2-1|TRBV25-1
CASSDLTSGFDYEQFF
>-|TRBJ1-1|TRBV28
CASSLLGNTEAFF
>-|TRBJ1-5|TRBV15
CATSRGRNQPQHF
>-|TRBJ2-7|TRBV19
CASSHSPSTSYEQYF
>-|TRBJ2-1|TRBV6-6
CASSPRGSYNEQFF
>-|TRBJ1-5|TRBV15
CATSRDLAAGQPQHF
>TRBD2|TRBJ2-3|TRBV7-3
CASSPLPGLAGDTQYF
>TRBD1|TRBJ1-2|TRBV6-6
CASSGQGANYGYTF
>-|TRBJ1-1|TRBV19
CASSSGVPTEAFF
>-|TRBJ2-7|TRBV2
CATRDNTYEQYF
>-|TRBJ1-6|TRBV12-3/TRBV12-4
CASSFASRPLHF
>-|TRBJ1-2|TRBV5-1
CASSLVATPNYGYTF
>TRBD2|TRBJ2-7|TRBV19
CASSNGGAYEQYF
>TRBD2|TRBJ2-5|TRBV2
CAICGGLPQETQYF
>-|TRBJ1-4|TRBV6-6
CASSREPDEKLFF
>-|TRBJ2-7|TRBV7-9
CASSSRGEAGHYEQYF
>-|TRBJ2-7|TRBV2
CASRRDRNSYEQYF
>-|TRBJ2-5|TRBV13
CASSQGPGEQETQYF
>-|TRBJ2-7|TRBV10-3
CAISEPRDKNSYEQYF
>-|TRBJ1-4|TRBV7-9
CASSLVQATNEKLFF
>-|TRBJ2-7|TRBV30
CAWSGPYEQYF
>-|TRBJ2-7|TRBV6-1
CASSEDIYEQYF
>-|TRBJ1-5|TRBV2
CASKPGEQGRNQPQHF
>-|TRBJ2-1|TRBV29-1
CSVLGGHGSYNEQFF
>-|TRBJ1-6|TRBV6-5
CATAEGSYNSPLHF